The following is a T cell receptor beta chain sequence with its context. Its specificity is unknown. The method was immunoSEQ multiplex PCR; TCRdb's version includes in-frame clones alone and lacks a portion of them. The table lists about 240,000 clones, approximately 83% of them singletons, with around 1.2% in the top ten. The sample belongs to a study of cytomegalovirus exposure and HLA in healthy donors. Overall study: The use of the same platform for the 95 to 150 validation repertoires and the 600 to 700 first-cohort repertoires was reported by a later analysis.

This CDR3 has 12 amino acids. Deletions cut 2 bases from V and 9 bases from J, with 10 bases between. Germline V gene sequence: CDR1 MGHRA, CDR2 YSYEKL. Notes on the study in general: Altogether, around 160 TCR beta chains were recorded as cytomegalovirus-associated. Usually a TCR sequence was rare, but some public TCRs were found in many donors. Clusters of TCRs from the first cohort tended to co-occur in the roughly 120 validation repertoires (as a later analysis found).

The J gene is TRBJ2-5, the V gene TRBV4-1; D perhaps matches TRBD2 (5 bases). The source material was PBMCs. This sequence originates from a woman aged 30 to 39 in good health and CMV-seropositive. The CDR3 region is CASSQNFGAQYF. CDR3 nucleotide sequence: TGCGCCAGCAGCCAAAATTTCGGGGCCCAGTACTTC.